The subject of this entry is one T cell receptor beta chain. The entry originates in a study of blood T cell repertoires in COVID-19. Germline loops: CDR1 SGHDN, CDR2 FVKESK. The V end was cut by 0 bases, the J end by 8 bases, with 13 bases between. This CDR3 region has 14 residues. Clones were read by immunoSEQ multiplex PCR, and TCRdb kept only the in-frame ones, dropping some. The table has about 140,000 clones, about four fifths seen once; the top ten hold around 8%. This TCR came from a human donor in a cohort sampled during active COVID-19. Sequenced: peripheral blood. This chain links TRBV14 with TRBJ1-2; no firm D call. CDR3 DNA: TGTGCCAGCAGCCAAGATTCGGGAGGCGTAGGCTACACCTTC. Translated, it gives CASSQDSGGVGYTF.